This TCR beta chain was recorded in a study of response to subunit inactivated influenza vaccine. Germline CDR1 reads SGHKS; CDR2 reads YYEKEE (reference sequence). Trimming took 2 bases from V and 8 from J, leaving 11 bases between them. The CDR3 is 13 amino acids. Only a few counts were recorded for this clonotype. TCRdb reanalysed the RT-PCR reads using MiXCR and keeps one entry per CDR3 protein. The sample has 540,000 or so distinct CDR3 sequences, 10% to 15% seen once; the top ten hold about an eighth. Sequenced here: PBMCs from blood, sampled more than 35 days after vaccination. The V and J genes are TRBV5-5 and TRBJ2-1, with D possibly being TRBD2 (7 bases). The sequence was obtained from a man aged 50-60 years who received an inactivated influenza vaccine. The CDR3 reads CASSFRGRDEQFF. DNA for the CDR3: TGTGCCAGCAGCTTTAGGGGGAGGGATGAGCAGTTCTTC. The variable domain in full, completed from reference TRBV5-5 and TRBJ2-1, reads DAGVTQSPTHLIKTRGQQVTLRCSPISGHKSVSWYQQVLGQGPQFIFQYYEKEERGRGNFPDRFSARQFPNYSSELNVNALLLGDSALYLCASSFRGRDEQFFGPGTRLTVL.